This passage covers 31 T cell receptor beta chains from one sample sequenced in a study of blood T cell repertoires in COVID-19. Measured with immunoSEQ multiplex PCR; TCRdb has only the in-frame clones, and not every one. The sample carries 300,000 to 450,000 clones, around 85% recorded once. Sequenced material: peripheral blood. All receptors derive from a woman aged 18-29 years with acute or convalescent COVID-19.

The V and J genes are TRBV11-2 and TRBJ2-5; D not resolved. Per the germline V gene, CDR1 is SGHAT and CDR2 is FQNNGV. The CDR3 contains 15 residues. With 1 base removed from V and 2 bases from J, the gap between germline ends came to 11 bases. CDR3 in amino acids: CASSLGAGRQETQYF. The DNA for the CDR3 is TGTGCCAGCAGCTTAGGTGCAGGTCGTCAAGAGACCCAGTACTTC.

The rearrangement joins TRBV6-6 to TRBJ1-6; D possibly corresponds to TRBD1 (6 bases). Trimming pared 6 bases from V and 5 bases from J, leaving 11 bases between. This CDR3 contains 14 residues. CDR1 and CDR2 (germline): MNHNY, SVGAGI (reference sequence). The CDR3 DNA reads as TGTGCCAGCAGGCCGGGACATGATAATTCACCCCTCCACTTT. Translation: CASRPGHDNSPLHF.

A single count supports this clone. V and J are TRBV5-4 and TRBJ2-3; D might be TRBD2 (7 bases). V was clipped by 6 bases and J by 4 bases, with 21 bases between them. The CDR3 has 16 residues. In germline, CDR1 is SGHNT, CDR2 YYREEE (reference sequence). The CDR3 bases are TGTGCCAGCACCCTCGGGGGGTCGGGGGCGCCAGATACGCAGTATTTT. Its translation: CASTLGGSGAPDTQYF. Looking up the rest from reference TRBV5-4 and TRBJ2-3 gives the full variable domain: ETGVTQSPTHLIKTRGQQVTLRCSSQSGHNTVSWYQQALGQGPQFIFQYYREEENGRGNFPPRFSGLQFPNYSSELNVNALELDDSALYLCASTLGGSGAPDTQYFGPGTRLTVL.

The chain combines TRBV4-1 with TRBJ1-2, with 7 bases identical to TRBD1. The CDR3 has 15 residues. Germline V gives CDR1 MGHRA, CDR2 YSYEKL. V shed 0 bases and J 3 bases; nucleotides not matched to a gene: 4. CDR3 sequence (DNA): TGCGCCAGCAGCCAAGATGGCAGGGGGGACTATGGCTACACCTTC. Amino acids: CASSQDGRGDYGYTF.

CDR3 protein: CASSPNTGIPEAFF. The CDR3 region has the DNA TGCGCCAGCAGCCCAAATACCGGGATTCCTGAAGCTTTCTTT. The genes are TRBV5-1 and TRBJ1-1; no clear D gene. The CDR3 covers 14 residues. V gave up 4 bases and J gave up 6 bases, with 16 bases separating them. The V gene's germline CDR1 is SGHRS and CDR2 YFSETQ.

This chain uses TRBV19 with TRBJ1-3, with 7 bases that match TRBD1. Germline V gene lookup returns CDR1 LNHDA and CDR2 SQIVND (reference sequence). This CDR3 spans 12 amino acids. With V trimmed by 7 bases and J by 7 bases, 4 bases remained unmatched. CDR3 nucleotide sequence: TGTGCCAGTACCTCCAGGGGGAACACCATATATTTT. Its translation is CASTSRGNTIYF.

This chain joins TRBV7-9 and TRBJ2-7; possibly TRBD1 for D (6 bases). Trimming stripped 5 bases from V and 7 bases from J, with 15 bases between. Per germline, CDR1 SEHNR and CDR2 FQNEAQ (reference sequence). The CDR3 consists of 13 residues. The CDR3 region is CASSPSWGREQYF. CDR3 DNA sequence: TGTGCCAGCAGCCCAAGCTGGGGGCGGGAGCAGTACTTC. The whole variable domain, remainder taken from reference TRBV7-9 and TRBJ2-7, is DTGVSQNPRHKITKRGQNVTFRCDPISEHNRLYWYRQTLGQGPEFLTYFQNEAQLEKSRLLSDRFSAERPKGSFSTLEIQRTEQGDSAMYLCASSPSWGREQYFGPGTRLTVT.

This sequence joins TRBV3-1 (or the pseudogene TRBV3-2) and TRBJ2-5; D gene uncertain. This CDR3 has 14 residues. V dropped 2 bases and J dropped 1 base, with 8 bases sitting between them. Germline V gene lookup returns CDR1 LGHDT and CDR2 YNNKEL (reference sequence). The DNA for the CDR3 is TGTGCCAGCAGCCAAAGGCGGCCCCAAGAGACCCAGTACTTC. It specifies CASSQRRPQETQYF.

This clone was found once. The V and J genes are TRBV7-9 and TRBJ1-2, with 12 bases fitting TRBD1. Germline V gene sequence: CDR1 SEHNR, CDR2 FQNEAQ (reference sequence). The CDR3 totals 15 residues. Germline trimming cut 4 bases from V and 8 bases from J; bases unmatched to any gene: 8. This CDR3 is CASSSRDRGLGGYTF. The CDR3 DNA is TGTGCCAGCAGCTCCCGGGACAGGGGGCTCGGCGGCTACACCTTC.

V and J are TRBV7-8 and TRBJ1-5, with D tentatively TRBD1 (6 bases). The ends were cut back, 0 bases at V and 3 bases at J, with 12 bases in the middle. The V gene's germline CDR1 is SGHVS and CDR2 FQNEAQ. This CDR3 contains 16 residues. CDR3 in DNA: TGTGCCAGCAGCTTAGCGGCCACAGGGAACAATCAGCCCCAGCATTTT. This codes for CASSLAATGNNQPQHF.

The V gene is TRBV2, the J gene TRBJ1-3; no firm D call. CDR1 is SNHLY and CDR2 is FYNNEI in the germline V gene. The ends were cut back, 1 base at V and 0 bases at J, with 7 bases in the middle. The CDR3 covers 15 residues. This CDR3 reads CASSEDGSSGNTIYF. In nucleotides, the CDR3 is TGTGCCAGCAGTGAAGACGGGAGCTCTGGAAACACCATATATTTT.

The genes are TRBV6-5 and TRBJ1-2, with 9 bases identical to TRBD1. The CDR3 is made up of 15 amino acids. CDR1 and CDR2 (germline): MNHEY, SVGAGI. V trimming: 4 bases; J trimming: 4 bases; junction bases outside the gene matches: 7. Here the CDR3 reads CASSFGTGSSYGYTF. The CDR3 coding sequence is TGTGCCAGCAGTTTCGGGACAGGGAGTAGCTATGGCTACACCTTC.

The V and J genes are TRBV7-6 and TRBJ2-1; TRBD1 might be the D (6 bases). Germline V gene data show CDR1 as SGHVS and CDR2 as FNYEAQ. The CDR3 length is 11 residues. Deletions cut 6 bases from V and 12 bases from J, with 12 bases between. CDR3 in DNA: TGTGCCAGCAGTCGGGACACGGGGCAGTTCTTC. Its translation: CASSRDTGQFF.

CDR3 nucleotide sequence: TGCGCCAGCAGCTTCGGGGACAGAAAGAACACTGAAGCTTTCTTT. It is translated as CASSFGDRKNTEAFF. The chain employs TRBV5-1 and TRBJ1-1; 7 positions match TRBD1. Germline trimming cut 2 bases from V and 1 base from J; bases unmatched to any gene: 5. This CDR3 has 15 residues. From germline, CDR1 is SGHRS and CDR2 YFSETQ.

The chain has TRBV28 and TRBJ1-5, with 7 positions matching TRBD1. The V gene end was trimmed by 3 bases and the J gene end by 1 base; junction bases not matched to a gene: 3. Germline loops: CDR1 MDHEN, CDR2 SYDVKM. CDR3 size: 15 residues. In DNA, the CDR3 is TGTGCCAGCAGTTTCAGGGGGAGAAGCAATCAGCCCCAGCATTTT. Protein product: CASSFRGRSNQPQHF.

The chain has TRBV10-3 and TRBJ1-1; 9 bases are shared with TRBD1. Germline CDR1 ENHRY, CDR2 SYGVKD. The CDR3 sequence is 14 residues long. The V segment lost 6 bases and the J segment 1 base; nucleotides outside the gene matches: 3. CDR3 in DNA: TGTGCCATCAGGGGACAGGGAGGGAACACTGAAGCTTTCTTT. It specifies CAIRGQGGNTEAFF.

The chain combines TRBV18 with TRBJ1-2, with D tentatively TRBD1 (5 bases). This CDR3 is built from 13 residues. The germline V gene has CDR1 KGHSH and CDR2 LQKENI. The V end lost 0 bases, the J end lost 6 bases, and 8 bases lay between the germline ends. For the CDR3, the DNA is TGTGCCAGCTCACCACCGGTCAGGGATGGCTACACCTTC. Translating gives CASSPPVRDGYTF.

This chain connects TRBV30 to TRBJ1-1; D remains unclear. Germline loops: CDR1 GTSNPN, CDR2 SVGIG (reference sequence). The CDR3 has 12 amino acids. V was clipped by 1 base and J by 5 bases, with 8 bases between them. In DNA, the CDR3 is TGTGCCTGGAGTGGAGTTGGTACTGAAGCTTTCTTT. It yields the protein CAWSGVGTEAFF. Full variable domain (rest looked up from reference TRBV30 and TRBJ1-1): SQTIHQWPATLVQPVGSPLSLECTVEGTSNPNLYWYRQAAGRGLQLLFYSVGIGQISSEVPQNLSASRPQDRQFILSSKKLLLSDSGFYLCAWSGVGTEAFFGQGTRLTVV.

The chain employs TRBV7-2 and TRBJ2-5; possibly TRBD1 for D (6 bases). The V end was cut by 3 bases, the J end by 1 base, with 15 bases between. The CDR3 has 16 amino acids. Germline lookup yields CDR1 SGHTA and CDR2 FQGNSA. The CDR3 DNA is TGTGCCAGCAGCTTTCCCCGGACAGTGTCCCAAGAGACCCAGTACTTC. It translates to CASSFPRTVSQETQYF.

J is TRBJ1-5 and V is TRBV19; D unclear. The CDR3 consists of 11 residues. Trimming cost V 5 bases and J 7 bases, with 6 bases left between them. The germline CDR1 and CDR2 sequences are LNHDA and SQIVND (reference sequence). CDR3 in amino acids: CASSGGQPQHF. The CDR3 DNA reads TGTGCCAGTAGTGGAGGACAGCCCCAGCATTTT.

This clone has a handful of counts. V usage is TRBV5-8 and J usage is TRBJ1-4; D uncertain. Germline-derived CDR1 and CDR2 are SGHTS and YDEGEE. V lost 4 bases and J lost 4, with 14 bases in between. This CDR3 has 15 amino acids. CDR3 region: CASSPRTAGNEKLFF. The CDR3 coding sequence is TGTGCCAGCAGCCCGCGGACGGCGGGTAATGAAAAACTGTTTTTT. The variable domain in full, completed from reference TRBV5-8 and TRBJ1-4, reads EAGVTQSPTHLIKTRGQQATLRCSPISGHTSVYWYQQALGLGLQFLLWYDEGEERNRGNFPPRFSGRQFPNYSSELNVNALELEDSALYLCASSPRTAGNEKLFFGSGTQLSVL.

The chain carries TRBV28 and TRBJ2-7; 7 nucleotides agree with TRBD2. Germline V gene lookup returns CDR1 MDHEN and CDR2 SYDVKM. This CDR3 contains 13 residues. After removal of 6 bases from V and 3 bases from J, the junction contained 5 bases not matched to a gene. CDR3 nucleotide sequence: TGTGCCAGCAGGGCGGGAGAGCACTACGAGCAGTACTTC. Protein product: CASRAGEHYEQYF.

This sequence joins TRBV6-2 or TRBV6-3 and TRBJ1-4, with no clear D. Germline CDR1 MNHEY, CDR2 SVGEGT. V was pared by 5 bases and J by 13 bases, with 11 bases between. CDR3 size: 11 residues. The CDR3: CASSLRTILFF. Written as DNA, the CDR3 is TGTGCCAGCAGTCTCCGGACTATACTGTTTTTT.

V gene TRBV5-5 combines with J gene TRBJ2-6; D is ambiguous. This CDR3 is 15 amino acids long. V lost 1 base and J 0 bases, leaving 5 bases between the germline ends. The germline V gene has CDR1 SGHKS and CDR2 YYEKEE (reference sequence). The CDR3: CASSLPNSGANVLTF. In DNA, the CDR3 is TGTGCCAGCAGCTTGCCCAACTCTGGGGCCAACGTCCTGACTTTC.

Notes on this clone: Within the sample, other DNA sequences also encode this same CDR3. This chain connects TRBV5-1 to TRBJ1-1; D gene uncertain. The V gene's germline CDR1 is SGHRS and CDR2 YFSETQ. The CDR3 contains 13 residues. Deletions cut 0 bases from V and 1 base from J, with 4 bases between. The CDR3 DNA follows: TGCGCCAGCAGCTTGGCCCAGAACACTGAAGCTTTCTTT. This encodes CASSLAQNTEAFF.

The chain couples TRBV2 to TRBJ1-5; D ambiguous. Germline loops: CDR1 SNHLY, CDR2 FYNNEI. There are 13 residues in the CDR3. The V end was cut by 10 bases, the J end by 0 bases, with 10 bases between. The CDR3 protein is CATSTISNQPQHF. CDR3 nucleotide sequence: TGTGCCACCTCAACAATTAGCAATCAGCCCCAGCATTTT.

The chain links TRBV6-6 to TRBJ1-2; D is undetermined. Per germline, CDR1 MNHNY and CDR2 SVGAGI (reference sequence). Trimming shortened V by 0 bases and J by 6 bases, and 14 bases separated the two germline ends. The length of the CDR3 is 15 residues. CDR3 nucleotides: TGTGCCAGCAGTTACTCCGCACGAGGGTTCGATGGCTACACCTTC. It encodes CASSYSARGFDGYTF.

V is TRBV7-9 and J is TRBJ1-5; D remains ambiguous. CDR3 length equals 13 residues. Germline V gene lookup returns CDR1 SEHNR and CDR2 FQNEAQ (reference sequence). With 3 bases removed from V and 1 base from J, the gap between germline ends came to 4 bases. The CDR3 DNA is TGTGCCAGCAGCTTTAAAAGCAATCAGCCCCAGCATTTT. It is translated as CASSFKSNQPQHF.

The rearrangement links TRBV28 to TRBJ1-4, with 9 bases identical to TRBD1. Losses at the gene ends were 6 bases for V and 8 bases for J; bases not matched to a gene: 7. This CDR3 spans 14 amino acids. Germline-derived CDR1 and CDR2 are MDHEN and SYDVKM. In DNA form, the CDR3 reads TGTGCCAGCAGAACACAGGGGGCAAGCGAAAAACTGTTTTTT. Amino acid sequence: CASRTQGASEKLFF.

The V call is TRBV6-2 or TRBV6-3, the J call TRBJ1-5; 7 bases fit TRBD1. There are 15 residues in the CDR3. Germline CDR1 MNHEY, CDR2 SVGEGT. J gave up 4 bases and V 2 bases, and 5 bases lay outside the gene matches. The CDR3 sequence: CASSYDDRANQPQHF. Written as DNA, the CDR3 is TGTGCCAGCAGTTACGATGACAGGGCTAATCAGCCCCAGCATTTT.

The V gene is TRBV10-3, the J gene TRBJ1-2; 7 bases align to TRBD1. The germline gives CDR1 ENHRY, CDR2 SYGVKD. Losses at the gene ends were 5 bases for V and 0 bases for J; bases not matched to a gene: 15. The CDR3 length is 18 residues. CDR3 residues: CAISWVPGQISANYGYTF. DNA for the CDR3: TGTGCCATCAGTTGGGTGCCGGGACAGATTTCAGCTAACTATGGCTACACCTTC.